A single sample gave rise to the 16 T cell receptor beta chains below, sequenced in a study of radiation and T cells in renal cell carcinoma. Using immunoSEQ multiplex PCR, the repertoire was profiled, and TCRdb retains in-frame clones only, with some absent. The sample contains 45,000 or so clones, approximately 80% of which appear only once. Sample time point: baseline pretreatment blood. The treatment denotes: 15 Gy SBRT to primary tumor, nephrectomy 4 weeks later. The sample here was blood, taken from a patient whose treatment included radiotherapy and nephrectomy. Source of these receptors: a woman in her 70s with renal cell carcinoma.

The chain couples TRBV11-2 to TRBJ2-4; D possibly corresponds to TRBD1 (6 bases). Trimming left V 5 bases short and J 6 bases short, with 14 bases between. Germline CDR1 and CDR2: SGHAT and FQNNGV. CDR3 length: 14 amino acids. The CDR3 DNA reads TGTGCCAGCAGCCCAAGGACAGCTCGAAACATTCAGTACTTC. Residues: CASSPRTARNIQYF.

The chain is built from TRBV19 and TRBJ1-4; D is possibly TRBD1 (5 bases). The germline CDR1 and CDR2 sequences are LNHDA and SQIVND (reference sequence). V was cut by 3 bases and J by 8 bases, with 10 bases left in between. This CDR3 contains 13 residues. CDR3 loop: CASSMLSGEKLFF. DNA of the CDR3: TGTGCCAGTAGTATGTTGTCAGGGGAAAAACTGTTTTTT. Full variable domain (outside the CDR3, taken from reference TRBV19 and TRBJ1-4): DGGITQSPKYLFRKEGQNVTLSCEQNLNHDAMYWYRQDPGQGLRLIYYSQIVNDFQKGDIAEGYSVSREKKESFPLTVTSAQKNPTAFYLCASSMLSGEKLFFGSGTQLSVL.

The chain combines TRBV18 with TRBJ1-2, with D maybe TRBD1 (5 bases). This CDR3 is 14 amino acids long. The germline V gene has CDR1 KGHSH and CDR2 LQKENI. Trimming stripped 6 bases from V and 4 bases from J, with 15 bases between. As DNA, the CDR3 is TGTGCCAGCTCGCAAACAGGAGAGGGCTATGGCTACACCTTC. It specifies CASSQTGEGYGYTF. The variable domain in full, with the rest retrieved from reference TRBV18 and TRBJ1-2, is NAGVMQNPRHLVRRRGQEARLRCSPMKGHSHVYWYRQLPEEGLKFMVYLQKENIIDESGMPKERFSAEFPKEGPSILRIQQVVRGDSAAYFCASSQTGEGYGYTFGSGTRLTVV.

The rearrangement uses TRBV2 and TRBJ2-5; 11 positions agree with TRBD2. Germline V lookup: CDR1 SNHLY, CDR2 FYNNEI. The CDR3 runs to 15 residues. V dropped 6 bases and J dropped 0; count of bases not matched to a gene: 3. The CDR3 sequence is CASSPSGGYQETQYF. CDR3 coding DNA: TGTGCCAGCAGCCCTAGCGGGGGGTACCAAGAGACCCAGTACTTC.

This clone occurred once. The J gene is TRBJ1-1, the V gene TRBV7-9; D not certain. CDR3 length: 14 residues. Germline lookup yields CDR1 SEHNR and CDR2 FQNEAQ (reference sequence). V was shortened by 1 base and J by 2 bases, with 8 bases between the two germline ends. Written as DNA, the CDR3 is TGTGCCAGCAGCTTAGATACCATCAACACTGAAGCTTTCTTT. Protein sequence: CASSLDTINTEAFF.

This clone occurred a few times. The chain is built from TRBV27 and TRBJ2-7; weak D call: TRBD2 (6 bases). The germline V gene has CDR1 MNHEY and CDR2 SMNVEV (reference sequence). The CDR3 covers 12 residues. Deletions cut 2 bases from V and 7 bases from J, with 9 bases between. CDR3: CASSLEGREQYF. CDR3 coding DNA: TGTGCCAGCAGTTTAGAGGGGAGGGAGCAGTACTTC.

This clone was counted once. The chain carries TRBV2 and TRBJ2-3; D is unresolved. The CDR3 length is 14 residues. Trimming took 5 bases from V and 6 from J, leaving 15 bases between them. CDR1 is SNHLY and CDR2 is FYNNEI in the germline V gene. DNA for the CDR3: TGTGCCAGCAGTTCAGGAGCGCCGGTGGATACGCAGTATTTT. Translating it yields CASSSGAPVDTQYF.

DNA for the CDR3: TGTGCCAGCAGCCTGGACAGGTGGAATCAGCCCCAGCATTTT. It encodes CASSLDRWNQPQHF. The gene calls are TRBV7-2 and TRBJ1-5; the match to TRBD1 covers 7 bases. The junction had 5 bases not matched to a gene; V was cut back by 5 bases and J by 4 bases. The CDR3 runs to 14 residues. Germline CDR1 is SGHTA and CDR2 is FQGNSA. Full variable domain (outside the CDR3, taken from reference TRBV7-2 and TRBJ1-5): GAGVSQSPSNKVTEKGKDVELRCDPISGHTALYWYRQSLGQGLEFLIYFQGNSAPDKSGLPSDRFSAERTGGSVSTLTIQRTQQEDSAVYLCASSLDRWNQPQHFGDGTRLSIL.

This chain connects TRBV5-8 to TRBJ1-3; D possibly corresponds to TRBD1 (6 bases). The CDR3 has 15 amino acids. Germline lookup yields CDR1 SGHTS and CDR2 YDEGEE. Trimming took 4 bases from V and 1 from J, leaving 12 bases between them. This CDR3 reads CASSQQGYSGNTIYF. CDR3 coding DNA: TGTGCCAGCAGCCAACAGGGATATTCTGGAAACACCATATATTTT.

This rearrangement joins TRBV28 to TRBJ2-7, with no clear D. V shed 5 bases and J shed 1 base, with 9 bases lying between them. Germline CDR1 and CDR2: MDHEN and SYDVKM. The CDR3 length is 13 residues. The CDR3 bases are TGTGCCAGCAGTAGGGCCTTATCCTACGAGCAGTACTTC. Its translation is CASSRALSYEQYF.

The chain combines TRBV18 with TRBJ1-1, with TRBD1 matching 8 bases. The length of the CDR3 is 15 residues. CDR1 and CDR2 from the germline V gene are KGHSH and LQKENI. V shed 4 bases and J 1 base; nucleotides not matched to a gene: 5. CDR3 sequence reads: CASSQRTGRNTEAFF. In nucleotides, the CDR3 is TGTGCCAGCTCACAACGGACAGGGCGGAACACTGAAGCTTTCTTT.

The chain recombines TRBV5-1 with TRBJ2-3; D not resolved. Between the trimmed V and J ends, which lost 3 bases and 2 bases, there was a span of 13 bases. The CDR3 runs to 15 residues. Germline CDR1 is SGHRS and CDR2 is YFSETQ. CDR3 DNA: TGCGCCAGCAGCTCCCAAGGAGCCTCCACAGATACGCAGTATTTT. Residues: CASSSQGASTDTQYF.

The V call is TRBV6-5, the J call TRBJ2-6; 8 nucleotides match TRBD1. J was trimmed by 1 base and V by 6 bases; bases with no gene match: 2. CDR3 length equals 15 residues. Germline V gene sequence: CDR1 MNHEY, CDR2 SVGAGI. CDR3 sequence (DNA): TGTGCCAGCAGAAGACAGGGGTCTGGGGCCAACGTCCTGACTTTC. It codes for CASRRQGSGANVLTF.

This chain links TRBV4-1 with TRBJ2-7, with 7 positions matching TRBD1. J gave up 3 bases and V 4 bases, and 12 bases lay outside the gene matches. Germline CDR1 reads MGHRA; CDR2 reads YSYEKL. The CDR3 is 16 residues long. The chain's CDR3 is CASSPPSRDRSYEQYF. The CDR3 nucleotides read TGCGCCAGCAGCCCCCCAAGCAGGGACAGAAGCTACGAGCAGTACTTC.

The gene calls are TRBV2 and TRBJ2-1; D ambiguous. Germline V gene data show CDR1 as SNHLY and CDR2 as FYNNEI. The CDR3 length is 13 residues. The V end lost 7 bases, the J end lost 0 bases, and 7 bases lay between the germline ends. The CDR3 DNA is TGTGCCAGCAAGAAGAGCTCCTACAATGAGCAGTTCTTC. This sequence encodes CASKKSSYNEQFF.

This chain joins TRBV4-1 and TRBJ2-3; D gene unclear. V was pared by 0 bases and J by 1 base, with 14 bases between. Germline V CDR1 and CDR2: MGHRA, YSYEKL. The CDR3 has 17 residues. The chain's CDR3 is CASSQEERAMGTDTQYF. The CDR3, as DNA: TGCGCCAGCAGCCAAGAAGAGCGAGCTATGGGCACAGATACGCAGTATTTT.